This T cell receptor beta chain is drawn from a study of blood T cell repertoires in COVID-19. The wider study: Some COVID-19 samples were acute and others convalescent; all came from the United States, Italy and Spain. The analysed material was cDNA or gDNA that came from T cells, B-cell-depleted T cells, or PBMCs.

Authors' processing steps: From reference gene primer amplification, estimates of nucleated cell counts were derived. Measured with immunoSEQ multiplex PCR; TCRdb has only the in-frame clones, and not every one. V and J calls and clone size are given by that table; D and trimming were obtained from the DNA. The repertoire holds about 160,000 clones, with approximately 90% as singletons. The sequenced sample was peripheral blood. The receptor comes from a woman aged 55-70 years with active or convalescent COVID-19.

The CDR3 DNA reads as TGTGCCAGCCGAATAACAGGGGCGGCAGATACGCAGTATTTT. Translation gives CASRITGAADTQYF. The rearrangement joins TRBV6-5 to TRBJ2-3; 7 bases are shared with TRBD1. The CDR3 has 14 amino acids. J lost 4 bases, V lost 8 bases, and 9 bases had no gene match. Germline values: CDR1 MNHEY, CDR2 SVGAGI.